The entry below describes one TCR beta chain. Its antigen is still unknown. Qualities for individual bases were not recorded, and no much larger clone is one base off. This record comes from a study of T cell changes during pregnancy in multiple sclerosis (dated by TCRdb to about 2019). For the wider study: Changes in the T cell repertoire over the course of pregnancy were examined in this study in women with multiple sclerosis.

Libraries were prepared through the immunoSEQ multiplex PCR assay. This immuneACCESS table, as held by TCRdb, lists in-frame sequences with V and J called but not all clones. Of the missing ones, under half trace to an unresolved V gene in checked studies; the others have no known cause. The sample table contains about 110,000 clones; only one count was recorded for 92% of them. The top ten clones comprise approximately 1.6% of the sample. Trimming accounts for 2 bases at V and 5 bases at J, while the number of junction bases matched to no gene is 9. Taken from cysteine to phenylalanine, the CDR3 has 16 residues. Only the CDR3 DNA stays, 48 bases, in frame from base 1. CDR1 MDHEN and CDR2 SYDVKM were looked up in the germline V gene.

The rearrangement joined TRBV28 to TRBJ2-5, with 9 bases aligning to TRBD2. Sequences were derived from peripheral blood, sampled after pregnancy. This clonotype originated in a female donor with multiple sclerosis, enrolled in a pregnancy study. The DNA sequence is TGTGCCAGCAGTTTACTAGCGGGGACGATGACGGAGACCCAGTACTTC. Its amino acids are CASSLLAGTMTETQYF.